The present entry profiles one T cell receptor (beta chain) with its context. This record belongs to a study of blood T cell repertoires in COVID-19. V lost 5 bases to trimming and J lost 1 base; unmatched junction nucleotides: 5. Per germline, CDR1 SGHNT and CDR2 YYREEE (reference sequence). The CDR3 runs to 14 residues. The repertoire was sequenced with immunoSEQ multiplex PCR; TCRdb's copy has only in-frame clones and lacks some. The table records over 150,000 clones, approximately 88% of them present only once. The age range of participants was about 18 to 89 years, with residence in approximately 25 US areas.

The source material was PBMCs or T cells enriched from blood (not recorded which). The source is a woman aged 25 to 39 who had recovered from COVID-19. The genes are TRBV5-4 and TRBJ1-1; 7 nucleotides agree with TRBD1. The DNA for the CDR3 is TGTGCCAGCAGGGACAGGACTAAGAACACTGAAGCTTTCTTT. Residues: CASRDRTKNTEAFF. The full variable domain, in which reference TRBV5-4 and TRBJ1-1 provide the parts outside the CDR3, is ETGVTQSPTHLIKTRGQQVTLRCSSQSGHNTVSWYQQALGQGPQFIFQYYREEENGRGNFPPRFSGLQFPNYSSELNVNALELDDSALYLCASRDRTKNTEAFFGQGTRLTVV.